This T cell receptor beta chain stems from a study of blood T cell repertoires in COVID-19. Overall study context: Whether acute or convalescent, the COVID-19 samples came from the United States, Italy and Spain. T cells, B-cell-depleted T cells, or PBMCs provided the cDNA or gDNA that served as material.

The CDR3 runs to 15 residues. Trimming removed 0 bases from V and 7 bases from J, with 13 bases in between. Germline-derived CDR1 and CDR2 are SGHNT and YYREEE (reference sequence). Methods used by the authors: Estimation of nucleated cell counts was performed using reference gene primer amplification. Profiling relied on immunoSEQ multiplex PCR, and the TCRdb table lists in-frame clones only, not all of them. V and J calls and clone size are those listed in that table; D and trimming were worked out from the DNA. The sample carries nearly 95,000 clones, 85% to 90% recorded once. The chain employs TRBV5-4 and TRBJ1-4; perhaps TRBD1 as D (5 bases). The TCR comes from a human donor with active COVID-19. The donor label of this sample is uncertain. The sample was peripheral blood. The CDR3 sequence: CASSLGGGVLEKLFF. For the CDR3, the DNA is TGTGCCAGCAGCTTGGGCGGGGGGGTCCTTGAAAAACTGTTTTTT.